A single sample gave rise to the 22 T cell receptor beta chains below, sequenced in a study of T-cell memory formation after mild COVID-19. In TCRdb, the 5' RACE reads were re-called with MiXCR into one record per CDR3 protein. The sample lists 250,000 to 300,000 distinct CDR3 sequences; under 20% were seen once. What was sequenced was PBMCs or a T cell subset sorted from them (not recorded which). The source of these receptors is a man younger than 35 who had mild COVID-19 (a few samples of this study predate the infection). Cell type and time point are not known.

This chain joins TRBV7-2 and TRBJ2-2, with D tentatively TRBD1 (6 bases). The V gene's germline CDR1 is SGHTA and CDR2 FQGNSA. V dropped 3 bases and J dropped 7 bases, with 12 bases sitting between them. CDR3 size: 14 residues. CDR3: CASSFTTGYGELFF. CDR3 coding DNA: TGTGCCAGCAGCTTCACTACAGGGTACGGGGAGCTGTTTTTT.

In this sample, this clonotype turned up a few times. This chain connects TRBV5-1 to TRBJ2-5; D unclear. Trimming removed 7 bases at V and 5 bases at J, with 18 bases between. This CDR3 has 14 amino acids. CDR1 is SGHRS, CDR2 YFSETQ, per germline. CDR3 in DNA: TGCGCCAGCGGCGCTTGGGGTGCTCAGGAGACCCAGTACTTC. It encodes CASGAWGAQETQYF. The complete variable domain, with remaining parts taken from reference TRBV5-1 and TRBJ2-5, reads KAGVTQTPRYLIKTRGQQVTLSCSPISGHRSVSWYQQTPGQGLQFLFEYFSETQRNKGNFPGRFSGRQFSNSRSEMNVSTLELGDSALYLCASGAWGAQETQYFGPGTRLLVL.

This clonotype was detected many times. This chain links TRBV5-1 with TRBJ2-3; TRBD1 matches 11 bases. The V and J ends lost 4 bases and 4 bases, in that order; junction bases with no gene match: 5. The CDR3 covers 15 residues. Germline assignment: CDR1 SGHRS and CDR2 YFSETQ. The CDR3 reads CASSDRTGGPDTQYF. The CDR3 DNA follows: TGCGCCAGCAGCGATCGGACAGGGGGCCCAGATACGCAGTATTTT.

This chain joins TRBV5-1 and TRBJ1-5; 7 bases fit TRBD1. This CDR3 spans 13 amino acids. V lost 4 bases, J lost 6 bases, and 4 bases stayed unmatched. The V gene's germline CDR1 is SGHRS and CDR2 YFSETQ. CDR3: CASSKNRGQPQHF. The DNA for the CDR3 is TGCGCCAGCAGCAAAAACAGGGGTCAGCCCCAGCATTTT.

This clonotype was observed at least ten times. The chain joins TRBV7-6 to TRBJ2-3, with D uncertain. V shed 5 bases and J shed 6 bases, with 15 bases lying between them. CDR3 length: 14 amino acids. The germline gives CDR1 SGHVS, CDR2 FNYEAQ. CDR3 DNA sequence: TGTGCCAGCAGCCCGGTAGCTGGTTACGATACGCAGTATTTT. Protein sequence: CASSPVAGYDTQYF.

The V and J genes are TRBV3-1 and TRBJ2-1, with D possibly matching TRBD2 (5 bases). Germline V gives CDR1 LGHDT, CDR2 YNNKEL (reference sequence). The germline V and J ends were trimmed by 0 bases and 0 bases, with 12 bases remaining between them. CDR3 length: 17 residues. DNA of the CDR3: TGTGCCAGCAGCCAAGATCACGGGGATAGCTCCTACAATGAGCAGTTCTTC. Translation gives CASSQDHGDSSYNEQFF.

The rearrangement uses TRBV27 and TRBJ2-2, with 9 bases aligning to TRBD1. The junction had 5 bases not matched to a gene; V was cut back by 6 bases and J by 0 bases. The CDR3 totals 16 residues. Germline V gives CDR1 MNHEY, CDR2 SMNVEV (reference sequence). CDR3 residues: CASRGDRAPNTGELFF. The CDR3 nucleotides are TGTGCCAGCAGGGGGGACAGGGCTCCGAACACCGGGGAGCTGTTTTTT.

The chain is built from TRBV11-2 and TRBJ2-1, with no clear D. Per germline, CDR1 SGHAT and CDR2 FQNNGV. The CDR3 is 10 amino acids. Trimming took off 8 bases at V and 14 bases at J, with 13 bases between the two ends. CDR3 DNA sequence: TGTGCCAGCTCCGGGCCCTACGAGTTCTTC. Its protein product is CASSGPYEFF.

Only a few counts were recorded for this clonotype. The genes are TRBV12-3 or TRBV12-4 and TRBJ2-3; 10 bases match TRBD2. This CDR3 contains 15 residues. The V gene end was trimmed by 2 bases and the J gene end by 7 bases; junction bases not matched to a gene: 6. The CDR3 loop is CASSLLAGGPNTQYF. The CDR3 DNA follows: TGTGCCAGCAGTTTATTAGCGGGGGGACCAAATACGCAGTATTTT.

This clonotype was recorded many times. V is TRBV5-1 and J is TRBJ1-5; 8 bases align to TRBD1. The germline V gene encodes CDR1 SGHRS and CDR2 YFSETQ. The trim removed 4 bases at V and 4 bases at J, leaving 7 bases unmatched. This CDR3 region has 15 residues. In DNA, the CDR3 is TGCGCCAGCAGCACCGGGACAGGTTCGAATCAGCCCCAGCATTTT. It yields the protein CASSTGTGSNQPQHF.

This clonotype appeared a few times. The V and J genes are TRBV9 and TRBJ1-1; 9 positions agree with TRBD1. This CDR3 has 16 residues. Germline CDR1 and CDR2: SGDLS and YYNGEE. The J segment lost 1 base and the V segment lost 0 bases, leaving 4 bases of the junction unmatched. The CDR3 spells CASSVDPGQGNTEAFF. The CDR3 nucleotides are TGTGCCAGCAGCGTAGACCCGGGACAGGGGAACACTGAAGCTTTCTTT. Full variable domain (remainder filled in from reference TRBV9 and TRBJ1-1): DSGVTQTPKHLITATGQRVTLRCSPRSGDLSVYWYQQSLDQGLQFLIQYYNGEERAKGNILERFSAQQFPDLHSELNLSSLELGDSALYFCASSVDPGQGNTEAFFGQGTRLTVV.

The chain is built from TRBV7-3 and TRBJ2-7; 11 bases fit TRBD2. CDR3 length: 16 amino acids. CDR1 and CDR2 (germline): SGHTA, FQGTGA. The trim removed 5 bases at V and 2 bases at J, leaving 8 bases unmatched. The CDR3 DNA reads as TGTGCCAGCAGCGTTTCTAGCGGGGGGCTTCCCTACGAGCAGTACTTC. It is translated as CASSVSSGGLPYEQYF.

In this sample, this clonotype turned up once. The chain has TRBV7-8 and TRBJ2-7; TRBD2 matches at 7 bases. Looked up from germline, CDR1 is SGHVS and CDR2 is FQNEAQ. The CDR3 is 14 residues long. Germline trimming cut 6 bases from V and 0 bases from J; bases unmatched to any gene: 5. CDR3: CASRGGGSSYEQYV. The CDR3 DNA sequence: TGTGCCAGCAGGGGCGGGGGTTCCTCCTACGAGCAGTACGTC.

This clonotype has at least ten counts. Mismatch with germline at one junction end may stem from a read error. V usage is TRBV29-1 and J usage is TRBJ1-1; D is unresolved. Per germline, CDR1 SQVTM and CDR2 ANQGSEA. This CDR3 region has 11 residues. The CDR3 DNA reads TGCAGCGTTGGTGAGAACGCTGAAGCTTTCTTT. This encodes CSVGENAEAFF.

This clonotype has only a few counts. The chain carries TRBV20-1 and TRBJ2-7, with D perhaps matching TRBD1 or TRBD2 (5 bases each). The CDR3 runs to 15 residues. With 7 bases removed from V and 1 base from J, the gap between germline ends came to 20 bases. Per germline, CDR1 DFQATT and CDR2 SNEGSKA (reference sequence). CDR3 DNA sequence: TGCAGTGGGACTTCCGGGGCCCTCGATTCCTACGAGCAGTACTTC. It yields the protein CSGTSGALDSYEQYF.

This clonotype showed up just a few times. The chain employs TRBV12-3 or TRBV12-4 and TRBJ2-5; D is unresolved. CDR3 size: 12 residues. Between the trimmed V and J ends, which lost 3 bases and 11 bases, there was a span of 13 bases. CDR3 protein: CASSFDARWQYF. In DNA, the CDR3 is TGTGCCAGCAGTTTTGACGCCCGGTGGCAGTACTTC.

There are a few counts of this clonotype. V and J are TRBV5-1 and TRBJ1-1, with D possibly being TRBD1 (6 bases). The CDR3 length is 17 residues. V shed 4 bases and J shed 9 bases, with 28 bases lying between them. Per germline, CDR1 SGHRS and CDR2 YFSETQ. CDR3 region: CASSPGEGGSYIPKAFF. DNA of the CDR3: TGCGCCAGCAGCCCTGGGGAGGGGGGGAGTTATATCCCGAAAGCTTTCTTT.

This rearrangement joins TRBV18 to TRBJ2-7; 8 bases align to TRBD2. CDR3 length equals 18 residues. The V gene end was trimmed by 6 bases and the J gene end by 2 bases; junction bases not matched to a gene: 18. The germline gives CDR1 KGHSH, CDR2 LQKENI. The CDR3: CASSHFGVAGSNTYEQYF. The DNA for the CDR3 is TGTGCCAGCTCCCACTTTGGGGTAGCGGGGTCGAACACCTACGAGCAGTACTTC.

The genes are TRBV6-5 and TRBJ2-7, with 9 bases that match TRBD1. CDR1 MNHEY and CDR2 SVGAGI come from the germline V gene. Trimming cost V 6 bases and J 4 bases; bases outside gene matches: 7. The CDR3 has 14 residues. The CDR3 sequence is CASSPRDREYEQYV. For the CDR3, the DNA is TGTGCCAGCAGCCCCCGGGACAGGGAGTACGAGCAGTACGTC.

The chain carries TRBV5-1 and TRBJ1-2; D might be TRBD1 (5 bases). V shed 4 bases and J shed 4 bases, with 17 bases lying between them. In germline, CDR1 is SGHRS, CDR2 YFSETQ. This CDR3 region has 15 residues. Here the CDR3 reads CASSPGGGDLYGYTF. The CDR3 nucleotides read TGCGCCAGCAGCCCGGGCGGGGGGGACCTCTATGGCTACACCTTC.

CDR3 region: CASSFSGGYIQYF. The CDR3 DNA follows: TGTGCCAGCAGCTTCAGCGGGGGGTACATTCAGTACTTC. The V gene is TRBV7-9, the J gene TRBJ2-4, with TRBD2 identical over 9 bases. Germline assignment: CDR1 SEHNR and CDR2 FQNEAQ (reference sequence). The CDR3 contains 13 residues. Trimming removed 3 bases from V and 8 bases from J; junction bases left unmatched: 2.

This clonotype turned up a few times. V and J are TRBV6-5 and TRBJ1-4, with D uncertain. The V end was cut by 1 base, the J end by 3 bases, with 9 bases between. Germline V gene lookup returns CDR1 MNHEY and CDR2 SVGAGI. The CDR3 is 15 residues long. In DNA form, the CDR3 reads TGTGCCAGCAGTTACTTTAGACCGCCTAATGAAAAACTGTTTTTT. As protein: CASSYFRPPNEKLFF.